The T cell receptor (beta chain) described here comes from a study of T cell repertoires in cytomegalovirus infection. Overall study results and limits: What dominated the ex vivo response were HLA-C-restricted CMV-specific TCR beta clonotypes. Of the TCR beta families, the public ones yielded a cumulative frequency that identified carriers of CMV plus the relevant HLA.

Via MiXCR, TCRdb re-called the reads, giving one row per CDR3 protein. The sample lists about 900,000 distinct CDR3 sequences, under 40% occurring once. This clonotype was counted many times. Its antigen is as yet unknown. The CDR3 runs 14 residues. The germline gives CDR1 SGHVS, CDR2 FNYEAQ. Between the trimmed V and J ends, which lost 5 bases and 6 bases, there was a span of 13 bases. Sequenced here: cultured CD8+ T cells from PBMCs, sampled from culture after CMV antigen stimulation. This TCR came from a human donor in good health (CMV status not recorded). Some clones in this sample may be carry-over from other donors' samples. The rearrangement uses TRBV7-6 and TRBJ2-2; D is uncertain. CDR3 sequence reads: CASSPPGRSGELFF. CDR3 in DNA: TGTGCCAGCAGCCCGCCCGGACGTTCCGGGGAGCTGTTTTTT.